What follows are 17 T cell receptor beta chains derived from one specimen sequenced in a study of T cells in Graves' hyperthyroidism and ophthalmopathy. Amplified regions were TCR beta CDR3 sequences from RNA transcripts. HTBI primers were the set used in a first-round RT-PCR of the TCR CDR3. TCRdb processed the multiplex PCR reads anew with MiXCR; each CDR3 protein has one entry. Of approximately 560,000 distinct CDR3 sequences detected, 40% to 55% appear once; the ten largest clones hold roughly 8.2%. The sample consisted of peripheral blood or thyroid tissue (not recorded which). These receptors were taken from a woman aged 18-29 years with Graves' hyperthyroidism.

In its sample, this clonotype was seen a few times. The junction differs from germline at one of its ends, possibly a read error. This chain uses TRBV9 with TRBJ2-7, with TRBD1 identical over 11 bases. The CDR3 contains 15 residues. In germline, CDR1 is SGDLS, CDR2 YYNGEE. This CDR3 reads CASSQAGTGGYEQYF. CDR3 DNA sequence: TGCGCCAGCAGCCAAGCCGGGACAGGGGGTTACGAGCAGTACTTC.

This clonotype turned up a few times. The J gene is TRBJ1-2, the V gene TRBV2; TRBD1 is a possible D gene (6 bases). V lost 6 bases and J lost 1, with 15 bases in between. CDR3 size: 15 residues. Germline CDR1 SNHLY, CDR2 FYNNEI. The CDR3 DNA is TGTGCCAGCAGCCACACGGACAGCTTTAACTATGGCTACACCTTC. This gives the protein CASSHTDSFNYGYTF.

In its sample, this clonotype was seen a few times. The CDR3 reads CASSPQPRAYEQYF. CDR3 coding DNA: TGTGCCAGCAGTCCGCAGCCTAGGGCCTACGAGCAGTACTTC. The chain carries TRBV7-9 and TRBJ2-7, with D uncertain. The length of the CDR3 is 14 residues. V lost 6 bases, J lost 2 bases, and 14 bases lay in between. CDR1 is SEHNR, CDR2 FQNEAQ, per germline (reference sequence). The entire variable domain, with the rest obtained from reference TRBV7-9 and TRBJ2-7, is as follows: DTGVSQNPRHKITKRGQNVTFRCDPISEHNRLYWYRQTLGQGPEFLTYFQNEAQLEKSRLLSDRFSAERPKGSFSTLEIQRTEQGDSAMYLCASSPQPRAYEQYFGPGTRLTVT.

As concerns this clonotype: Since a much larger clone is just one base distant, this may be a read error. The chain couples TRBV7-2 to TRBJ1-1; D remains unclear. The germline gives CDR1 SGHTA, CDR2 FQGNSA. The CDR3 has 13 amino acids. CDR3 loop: CASSPTDGLEASF. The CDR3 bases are TGTGCCAGCAGCCCTACCGACGGGCTTGAAGCTTCCTTT.

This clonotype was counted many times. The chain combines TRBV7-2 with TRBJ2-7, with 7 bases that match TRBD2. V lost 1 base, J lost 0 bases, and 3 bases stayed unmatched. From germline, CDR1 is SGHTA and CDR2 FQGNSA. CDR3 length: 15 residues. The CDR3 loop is CASSLGTRSSYEQYF. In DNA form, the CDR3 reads TGTGCCAGCAGCTTAGGGACTAGGAGCTCCTACGAGCAGTACTTC. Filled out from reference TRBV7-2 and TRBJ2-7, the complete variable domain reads GAGVSQSPSNKVTEKGKDVELRCDPISGHTALYWYRQSLGQGLEFLIYFQGNSAPDKSGLPSDRFSAERTGGSVSTLTIQRTQQEDSAVYLCASSLGTRSSYEQYFGPGTRLTVT.

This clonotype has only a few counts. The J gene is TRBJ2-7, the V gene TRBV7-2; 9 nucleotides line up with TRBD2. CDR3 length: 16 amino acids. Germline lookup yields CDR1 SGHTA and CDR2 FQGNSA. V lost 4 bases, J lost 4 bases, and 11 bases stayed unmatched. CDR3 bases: TGTGCCAGCAGCTCCGTAGCGGGAGAGCGCGGGTACGAGCAGTACTTC. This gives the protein CASSSVAGERGYEQYF.

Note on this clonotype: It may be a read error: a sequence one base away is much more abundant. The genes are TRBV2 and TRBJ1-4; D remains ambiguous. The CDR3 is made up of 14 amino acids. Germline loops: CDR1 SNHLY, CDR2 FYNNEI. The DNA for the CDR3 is TGTGCCAGCAGTGAGAACCGCATCAATGAAAGACTGTTTTTT. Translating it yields CASSENRINERLFF.

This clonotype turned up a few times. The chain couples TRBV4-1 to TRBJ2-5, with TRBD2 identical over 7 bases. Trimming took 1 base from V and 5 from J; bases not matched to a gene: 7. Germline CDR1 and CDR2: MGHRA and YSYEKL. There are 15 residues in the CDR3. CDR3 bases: TGCGCCAGCAGCCAAGCGGCGGGAGTAGGGGAGACCCAGTACTTC. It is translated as CASSQAAGVGETQYF.

The CDR3 loop is CRPGLAVPYEQYF. CDR3 nucleotides: TGCAGGCCGGGACTAGCGGTTCCCTACGAGCAGTACTTC. The chain carries TRBV29-1 and TRBJ2-7, with TRBD2 identical over 11 bases. Germline V CDR1 and CDR2: SQVTM, ANQGSEA. The CDR3 runs to 13 residues.

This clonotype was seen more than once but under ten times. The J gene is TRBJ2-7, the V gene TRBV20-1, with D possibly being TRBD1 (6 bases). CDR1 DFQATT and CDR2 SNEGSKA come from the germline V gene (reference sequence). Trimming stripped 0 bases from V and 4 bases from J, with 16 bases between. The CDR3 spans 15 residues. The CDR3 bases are TGCAGTGCTAGAGATATCTTACAGGGCATATACGAGCAGTACTTC. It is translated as CSARDILQGIYEQYF.

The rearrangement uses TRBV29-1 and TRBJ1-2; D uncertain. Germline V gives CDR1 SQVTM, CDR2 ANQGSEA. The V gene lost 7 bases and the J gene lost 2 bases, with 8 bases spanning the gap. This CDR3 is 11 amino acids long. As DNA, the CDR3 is TGCAGCGGTAGGGAAAACTATGGCTACACCTTC. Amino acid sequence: CSGRENYGYTF.

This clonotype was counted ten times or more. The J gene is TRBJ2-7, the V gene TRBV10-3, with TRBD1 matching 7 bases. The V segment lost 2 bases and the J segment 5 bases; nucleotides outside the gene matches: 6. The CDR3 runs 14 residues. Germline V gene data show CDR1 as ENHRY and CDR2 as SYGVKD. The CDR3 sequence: CAISEMPGGHEQYF. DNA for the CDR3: TGTGCCATCAGTGAGATGCCAGGGGGTCACGAGCAGTACTTC.

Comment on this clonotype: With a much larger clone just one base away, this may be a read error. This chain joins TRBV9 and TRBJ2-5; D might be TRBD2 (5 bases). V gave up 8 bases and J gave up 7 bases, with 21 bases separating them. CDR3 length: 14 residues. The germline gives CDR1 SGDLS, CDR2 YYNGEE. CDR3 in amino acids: CARDRTGGRGTQYF. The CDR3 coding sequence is TGTGCCAGGGACCGGACTGGCGGGCGAGGGACCCAGTACTTC.

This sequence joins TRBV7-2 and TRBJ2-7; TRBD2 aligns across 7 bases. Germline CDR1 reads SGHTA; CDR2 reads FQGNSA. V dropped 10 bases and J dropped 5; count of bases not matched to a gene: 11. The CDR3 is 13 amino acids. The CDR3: CATRTGGFNEQYF. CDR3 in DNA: TGTGCCACGCGCACGGGGGGTTTCAACGAGCAGTACTTC.

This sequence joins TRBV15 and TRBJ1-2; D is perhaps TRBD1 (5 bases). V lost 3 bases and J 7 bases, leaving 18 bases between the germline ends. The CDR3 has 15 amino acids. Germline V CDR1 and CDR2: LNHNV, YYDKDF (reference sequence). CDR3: CATSSPGALAGGYTF. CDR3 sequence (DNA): TGTGCCACCAGCAGTCCCGGGGCTCTAGCTGGTGGCTACACCTTC.

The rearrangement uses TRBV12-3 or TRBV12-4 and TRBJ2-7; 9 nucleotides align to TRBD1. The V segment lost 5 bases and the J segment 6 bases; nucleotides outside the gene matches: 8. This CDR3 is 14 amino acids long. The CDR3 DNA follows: TGTGCCAGCAGTACCGGGACAGGGAGGTTCGAGCAGTACTTC. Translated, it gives CASSTGTGRFEQYF.

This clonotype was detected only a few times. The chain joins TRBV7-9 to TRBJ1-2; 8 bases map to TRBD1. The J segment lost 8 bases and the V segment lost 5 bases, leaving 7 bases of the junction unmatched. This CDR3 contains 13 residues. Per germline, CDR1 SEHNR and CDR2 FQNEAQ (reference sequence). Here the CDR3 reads CASSPDRVRGYTF. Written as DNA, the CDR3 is TGTGCCAGCAGCCCGGACAGGGTTCGGGGCTACACCTTC. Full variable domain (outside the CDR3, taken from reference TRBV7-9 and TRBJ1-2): DTGVSQNPRHKITKRGQNVTFRCDPISEHNRLYWYRQTLGQGPEFLTYFQNEAQLEKSRLLSDRFSAERPKGSFSTLEIQRTEQGDSAMYLCASSPDRVRGYTFGSGTRLTVV.